The clone carrying this TCR beta chain has a single count. What it binds is not known. The CDR3 runs to 14 residues. Germline CDR1 MGHRA, CDR2 YSYEKL. V shed 0 bases and J shed 7 bases, with 12 bases lying between them. This specimen comes from a study of CD8 T cells in ankylosing spondylitis. General observations from the study: Several highly homologous variants formed a TCR beta motif that appeared characteristic of ankylosing spondylitis blood.

TCRdb itself ran the 5' RACE reads through MiXCR, one entry per CDR3 protein. The table lists 270,000 or so distinct CDR3 sequences, 15% to 20% of them singletons. The TCR originated in a male donor with ankylosing spondylitis or in good health (not recorded which). Sequencing was carried out using blood, either unsorted or a sorted T cell fraction (not recorded which). This sequence joins TRBV4-1 and TRBJ2-5; D call uncertain. The CDR3 DNA follows: TGCGCCAGCAGCCAAGATAGCCCTATAAGGACCCAGTACTTC. Residues: CASSQDSPIRTQYF.